The 12 T cell receptor beta chains in this list originate from one sample, sequenced in a study of cytomegalovirus exposure and HLA in healthy donors (dated by TCRdb to about 2017). Preparation of the library involved the immunoSEQ multiplex PCR assay. TCRdb's version of the immuneACCESS table is confined to in-frame rearrangements and falls short of the full clone set. An unresolved V gene accounts for under half of the shortfall where checked; the remainder is of unknown origin. The sample has around 190,000 clones on record, more than 70% of them singletons. More than 1.4% of the sample rests with the top ten. The sample was PBMCs. The receptors come from a woman aged 18-29 years in good health and CMV-seronegative.

The chain's CDR3 is CASSENWATGSSYNEQFF. CDR3 DNA sequence: TGTGCCAGCAGTGAAAATTGGGCGACAGGGAGCTCCTACAATGAGCAGTTCTTC. The chain couples TRBV25-1 to TRBJ2-1; the match to TRBD1 covers 7 bases. Germline lookup yields CDR1 MGHDK and CDR2 SYGVNS. CDR3 length: 18 residues. Trimming at V came to 2 bases and at J to 0 bases, leaving 10 bases not matched to a gene.

The chain joins TRBV29-1 to TRBJ1-5, with a tentative D call TRBD1 (6 bases). This CDR3 has 14 residues. Trimming took off 4 bases at V and 6 bases at J, with 16 bases between the two ends. Per germline, CDR1 SQVTM and CDR2 ANQGSEA. The CDR3 reads CSVGEGQGSQPQHF. CDR3 bases: TGCAGCGTTGGCGAGGGCCAGGGGAGTCAGCCCCAGCATTTT.

The chain links TRBV7-9 to TRBJ2-7, with D uncertain. Germline CDR1 is SEHNR and CDR2 is FQNEAQ (reference sequence). The ends were cut back, 2 bases at V and 6 bases at J, with 11 bases in the middle. The CDR3 spans 13 residues. The CDR3 nucleotides read TGTGCCAGCAGCTTACCAAATGAGGTCGAGCAGTACTTC. Translation gives CASSLPNEVEQYF.

The table lists this clone with a count of one. This chain connects TRBV11-2 to TRBJ2-7, with D perhaps TRBD1 (6 bases). The V and J ends lost 5 bases and 5 bases respectively, with 19 bases between them. This CDR3 spans 15 amino acids. Germline CDR1 reads SGHAT; CDR2 reads FQNNGV. In nucleotides, the CDR3 is TGTGCCAGCAGCGATGACGGGACACCGAACGACGAGCAGTACTTC. Residues: CASSDDGTPNDEQYF.

The V and J genes are TRBV5-6 and TRBJ2-7, with D tentatively TRBD2 (6 bases). Trimming took 3 bases from V and 3 from J, leaving 10 bases between them. CDR1 is SGHDT, CDR2 YYEEEE, per germline. The CDR3 is 13 amino acids. CDR3 DNA sequence: TGTGCCAGCAGCTCGGGGACTCACTACGAGCAGTACTTC. Its translation is CASSSGTHYEQYF. Filled out from reference TRBV5-6 and TRBJ2-7, the complete variable domain reads DAGVTQSPTHLIKTRGQQVTLRCSPKSGHDTVSWYQQALGQGPQFIFQYYEEEERQRGNFPDRFSGHQFPNYSSELNVNALLLGDSALYLCASSSGTHYEQYFGPGTRLTVT.

The chain recombines TRBV7-9 with TRBJ2-3; D possibly corresponds to TRBD1 (6 bases). The germline V gene has CDR1 SEHNR and CDR2 FQNEAQ (reference sequence). CDR3 length: 13 residues. Trimming pared 7 bases from V and 4 bases from J, leaving 12 bases between. CDR3 residues: CASNLGGADTQYF. CDR3 coding DNA: TGTGCCAGCAACCTAGGGGGAGCAGATACGCAGTATTTT.

This chain joins TRBV30 and TRBJ2-1; D not resolved. This CDR3 is built from 11 residues. Germline-derived CDR1 and CDR2 are GTSNPN and SVGIG (reference sequence). V lost 3 bases and J lost 4, with 4 bases in between. Written as DNA, the CDR3 is TGTGCCTGGAGGGCTTACAATGAGCAGTTCTTC. It specifies CAWRAYNEQFF.

This clone was observed a single time. The chain joins TRBV6-6 to TRBJ2-7, with D possibly being TRBD2 (6 bases). Per germline, CDR1 MNHNY and CDR2 SVGAGI (reference sequence). Trimming pared 7 bases from V and 6 bases from J, leaving 19 bases between. The CDR3 runs 14 residues. The CDR3 loop reads CASTRPGEYREQYF. CDR3 nucleotides: TGTGCCAGCACTCGGCCGGGGGAATATCGCGAGCAGTACTTC.

The chain combines TRBV6-4 with TRBJ2-1; 7 nucleotides match TRBD1. Per the germline V gene, CDR1 is MRHNA and CDR2 is SNTAGT. V shed 0 bases, J shed 8 bases, and the junction held 34 bases outside the gene matches. This CDR3 region has 24 residues. The CDR3 reads CASSDSIFCMDRTQIIPVWDEQFF. CDR3 sequence (DNA): TGTGCCAGCAGTGACTCGATATTTTGCATGGACAGGACCCAAATTATCCCCGTCTGGGATGAGCAGTTCTTC.

This clone was seen a single time. The genes are TRBV5-1 and TRBJ2-7; a weak D match, TRBD1 (6 bases). Trimming removed 2 bases at V and 6 bases at J, with 15 bases between. CDR1 SGHRS and CDR2 YFSETQ come from the germline V gene. CDR3 length equals 14 residues. The CDR3 reads CASSLTSTGSEQYF. The DNA for the CDR3 is TGCGCCAGCAGCTTAACCTCGACAGGTTCCGAGCAGTACTTC.

The rearrangement joins TRBV5-1 to TRBJ2-1, with 7 bases that match TRBD2. CDR3 size: 14 residues. Trimming cost V 6 bases and J 5 bases; bases outside gene matches: 8. Germline assignment: CDR1 SGHRS and CDR2 YFSETQ. DNA for the CDR3: TGCGCCAGCAAAGGGAGCGGGGCGAACAATGAGCAGTTCTTC. It translates to CASKGSGANNEQFF.

The chain joins TRBV19 to TRBJ2-1; 8 bases fit TRBD2. The CDR3 runs to 13 residues. CDR1 LNHDA and CDR2 SQIVND come from the germline V gene (reference sequence). V lost 6 bases, J lost 6 bases, and 4 bases stayed unmatched. This CDR3 reads CASSMGLVNEQFF. CDR3 DNA sequence: TGTGCCAGTAGCATGGGACTAGTCAATGAGCAGTTCTTC.